The source of this T cell receptor beta chain is a study of T cells in Graves' hyperthyroidism and ophthalmopathy. Overall study: The initial diagnosis was the point when peripheral blood was collected, ahead of any treatment. Study-level results: Onset of ophthalmopathy came a median around 7.1 months after the model predicted it. In the blood, most expanded thyroid clonotypes above 0.001 appeared as well.

Amplification of TCR beta CDR3 regions was performed using RNA transcripts as template. During a first-round RT-PCR of the TCR CDR3, the HTBI primer set was used. Each CDR3 protein is one row after TCRdb ran MiXCR on the multiplex PCR reads. Among under 400,000 distinct CDR3 sequences listed, nearly 15% were seen once. This clonotype was recorded at least ten times. Its cognate antigen is unknown. V trimming: 2 bases; J trimming: 2 bases; junction bases outside the gene matches: 6. Germline CDR1 is ENHRY and CDR2 is SYGVKD. The CDR3 sequence is 16 residues long. The specimen sequenced was blood. The V and J genes are TRBV10-3 and TRBJ2-7, with 10 bases fitting TRBD1. The receptor was isolated from a woman aged 60-70 years with Graves' ophthalmopathy. The CDR3 DNA follows: TGTGCCATCAGTGAGAACCTAGGACAGGGGGCCTACGAGCAGTACTTC. It specifies CAISENLGQGAYEQYF.